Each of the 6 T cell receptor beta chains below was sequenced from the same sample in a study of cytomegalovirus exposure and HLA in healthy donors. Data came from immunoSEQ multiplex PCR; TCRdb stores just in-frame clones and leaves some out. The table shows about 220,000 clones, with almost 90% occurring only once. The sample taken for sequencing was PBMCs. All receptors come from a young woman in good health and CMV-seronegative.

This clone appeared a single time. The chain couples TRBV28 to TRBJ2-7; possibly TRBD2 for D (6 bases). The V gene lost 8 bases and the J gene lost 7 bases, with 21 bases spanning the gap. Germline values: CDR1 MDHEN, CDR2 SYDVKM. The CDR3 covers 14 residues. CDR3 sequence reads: CASLPSRGLEEQYF. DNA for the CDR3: TGTGCCAGCCTGCCCTCCCGGGGACTGGAAGAGCAGTACTTC. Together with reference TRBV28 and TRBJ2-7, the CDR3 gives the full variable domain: DVKVTQSSRYLVKRTGEKVFLECVQDMDHENMFWYRQDPGLGLRLIYFSYDVKMKEKGDIPEGYSVSREKKERFSLILESASTNQTSMYLCASLPSRGLEEQYFGPGTRLTVT.

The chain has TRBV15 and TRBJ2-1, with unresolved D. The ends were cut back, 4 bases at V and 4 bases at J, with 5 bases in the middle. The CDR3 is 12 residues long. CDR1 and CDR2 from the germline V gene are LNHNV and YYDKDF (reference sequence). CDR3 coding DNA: TGTGCCACCAGCACCCTGTACAATGAGCAGTTCTTC. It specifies CATSTLYNEQFF.

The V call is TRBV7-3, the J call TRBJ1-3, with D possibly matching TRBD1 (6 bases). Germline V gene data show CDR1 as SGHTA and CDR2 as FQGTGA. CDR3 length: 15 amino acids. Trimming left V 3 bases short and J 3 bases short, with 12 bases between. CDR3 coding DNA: TGTGCCAGCAGCTTCGGGGGGGGCTTTGGAAACACCATATATTTT. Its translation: CASSFGGGFGNTIYF.

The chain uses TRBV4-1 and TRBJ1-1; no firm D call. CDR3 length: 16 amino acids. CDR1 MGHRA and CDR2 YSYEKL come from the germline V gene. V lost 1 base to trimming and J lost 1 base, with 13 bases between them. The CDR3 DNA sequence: TGCGCCAGCAGCCAAGGGGCTGAACCGCCGAACACTGAAGCTTTCTTT. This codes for CASSQGAEPPNTEAFF.

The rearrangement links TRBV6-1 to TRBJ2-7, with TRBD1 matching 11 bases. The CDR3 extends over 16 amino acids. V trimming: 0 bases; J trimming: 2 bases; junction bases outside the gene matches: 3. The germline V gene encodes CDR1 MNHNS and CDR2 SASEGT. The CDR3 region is CASSEARTGGTYEQYF. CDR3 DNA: TGTGCCAGCAGTGAAGCGAGGACAGGGGGCACCTACGAGCAGTACTTC.

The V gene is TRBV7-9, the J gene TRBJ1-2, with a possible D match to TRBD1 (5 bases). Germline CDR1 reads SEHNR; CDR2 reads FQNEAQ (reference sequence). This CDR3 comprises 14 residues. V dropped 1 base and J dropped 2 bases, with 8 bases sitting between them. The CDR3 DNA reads TGTGCCAGCAGCTTAGGGACAAAAAACTATGGCTACACCTTC. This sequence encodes CASSLGTKNYGYTF.